This passage covers 28 T cell receptor beta chains from one sample sequenced in a study of CD8 T cells in Susac syndrome (dated by TCRdb to the late 2010s). The protocol used for the library was the immunoSEQ multiplex PCR assay. RNA was extracted using the RNeasy kit, and about 0.5 to 1 ug of the RNA was reverse transcribed with random hexamers. The raw public data were reprocessed by TCRdb itself: fastp quality trimming at Q25, MiXCR clonotype calling, in-frame beta chains only. Duplicate CDR3 protein sequences are folded into a single record with the most common DNA and genes. The sample data list 75,000 to 100,000 distinct CDR3 sequences, and approximately 95% of these were observed just once. Of the sample, approximately 1% is held by the ten largest clones. The sample consisted of CD8+ T cells from PBMCs. These receptors were taken from a human donor with Susac syndrome.

This clonotype was seen a handful of times. V usage is TRBV6-5 and J usage is TRBJ2-5; D remains ambiguous. V lost 1 base, J lost 3 bases, and 6 bases lay in between. The germline CDR1 and CDR2 sequences are MNHEY and SVGAGI. CDR3 length equals 13 residues. CDR3 nucleotides: TGTGCCAGCAGTTACTTTGGAGAAGAGACCCAGTACTTC. Its translation is CASSYFGEETQYF.

As DNA, the CDR3 is TGCGCCAGCAGCTTCGGGGACAACTACGAGCAGTACTTC. Translating it yields CASSFGDNYEQYF. This chain links TRBV5-1 with TRBJ2-7, with a possible D match to TRBD1 (6 bases). This CDR3 is 13 amino acids long. With 2 bases removed from V and 3 bases from J, the gap between germline ends came to 9 bases. Looked up from germline, CDR1 is SGHRS and CDR2 is YFSETQ. The full variable domain, its missing parts supplied by reference TRBV5-1 and TRBJ2-7, is KAGVTQTPRYLIKTRGQQVTLSCSPISGHRSVSWYQQTPGQGLQFLFEYFSETQRNKGNFPGRFSGRQFSNSRSEMNVSTLELGDSALYLCASSFGDNYEQYFGPGTRLTVT.

The J gene is TRBJ2-7, the V gene TRBV4-3; D gene uncertain. Trimming removed 3 bases from V and 1 base from J, with 7 bases in between. The CDR3 loop spans 13 amino acids. Germline loops: CDR1 LGHNA, CDR2 YSLEER. CDR3 residues: CASSHLGSYEQYF. CDR3 sequence (DNA): TGCGCCAGCAGCCATTTGGGATCCTACGAGCAGTACTTC.

The V call is TRBV3-1, the J call TRBJ2-7; D perhaps matches TRBD2 (6 bases). The CDR3 has 13 amino acids. Trimming stripped 4 bases from V and 4 bases from J, with 11 bases between. CDR1 is LGHDT, CDR2 YNNKEL, per germline (reference sequence). The CDR3 nucleotides read TGTGCCAGCAGCCCGGGGGAGCGGTACGAGCAGTACTTC. Protein: CASSPGERYEQYF.

This clonotype came up once. The V gene is TRBV11-3, the J gene TRBJ2-2, with D unresolved. In germline, CDR1 is SGHNT, CDR2 YENEEA. V dropped 0 bases and J dropped 3 bases, with 5 bases sitting between them. This CDR3 has 14 amino acids. CDR3 nucleotide sequence: TGTGCCAGCAGCTTAGACGAGGACACCGGGGAGCTGTTTTTT. It translates to CASSLDEDTGELFF.

J is TRBJ2-1 and V is TRBV5-1; D possibly corresponds to TRBD2 (6 bases). CDR1 is SGHRS and CDR2 is YFSETQ in the germline V gene. Trimming shortened V by 3 bases and J by 8 bases, and 9 bases separated the two germline ends. The CDR3 is 12 amino acids. The CDR3 here is CASSWDSHEQFF. CDR3 sequence (DNA): TGCGCCAGCAGCTGGGACTCCCATGAGCAGTTCTTC.

V is TRBV5-6 and J is TRBJ2-7, with 7 bases lining up with TRBD2. This CDR3 is 14 amino acids long. CDR1 is SGHDT, CDR2 YYEEEE, per germline. J lost 3 bases, V lost 0 bases, and 3 bases had no gene match. DNA for the CDR3: TGTGCCAGCAGCTTGGTCCTAGCGGACTACGAGCAGTACTTC. As protein: CASSLVLADYEQYF. The full variable domain, with the rest looked up from reference TRBV5-6 and TRBJ2-7, is DAGVTQSPTHLIKTRGQQVTLRCSPKSGHDTVSWYQQALGQGPQFIFQYYEEEERQRGNFPDRFSGHQFPNYSSELNVNALLLGDSALYLCASSLVLADYEQYFGPGTRLTVT.

The rearrangement uses TRBV12-3 or TRBV12-4 and TRBJ1-5, with unresolved D. The CDR3 sequence is 10 residues long. Trimming shortened V by 8 bases and J by 5 bases, and 4 bases separated the two germline ends. This CDR3 reads CASGDQPQHF. The CDR3 coding sequence is TGTGCCAGCGGAGATCAGCCCCAGCATTTT.

The gene calls are TRBV6-2 or TRBV6-3 and TRBJ1-1; D not resolved. Per germline, CDR1 MNHEY and CDR2 SVGEGT. The CDR3 is 13 residues long. Trimming removed 4 bases at V and 5 bases at J, with 11 bases between. Here the CDR3 reads CASSFLGWTEAFF. The DNA for the CDR3 is TGTGCCAGCAGTTTCCTAGGGTGGACTGAAGCTTTCTTT.

V usage is TRBV27 and J usage is TRBJ2-7; the match to TRBD2 covers 13 bases. J lost 6 bases, V lost 6 bases, and 5 bases had no gene match. The CDR3 contains 14 residues. Germline V gene sequence: CDR1 MNHEY, CDR2 SMNVEV (reference sequence). In DNA, the CDR3 is TGTGCCAGCAGCTCGCGACTAGCGGGAGGCGAGCAGTACTTC. It specifies CASSSRLAGGEQYF.

This CDR3 is CASSYSRKETQYF. For the CDR3, the DNA is TGTGCCAGCAGTTACTCGAGGAAAGAGACCCAGTACTTC. The gene calls are TRBV6-5 and TRBJ2-5; no clear D. The CDR3 is 13 amino acids. Germline CDR1 is MNHEY and CDR2 is SVGAGI. The germline V and J ends were trimmed by 0 bases and 3 bases, with 5 bases remaining between them.

V usage is TRBV30 and J usage is TRBJ1-5; 7 nucleotides line up with TRBD1. V was clipped by 3 bases and J by 4 bases; unmatched bases: 6. This CDR3 has 14 amino acids. Germline CDR1 is GTSNPN and CDR2 is SVGIG (reference sequence). The CDR3, as DNA: TGTGCCTGGAGCCCGGGACAGACAAATCAGCCCCAGCATTTT. Protein product: CAWSPGQTNQPQHF.

The chain is built from TRBV6-2 or TRBV6-3 and TRBJ1-1; TRBD1 matches 8 bases. Germline V gene lookup returns CDR1 MNHEY and CDR2 SVGEGT. The junction had 13 bases not matched to a gene; V was cut back by 7 bases and J by 3 bases. This CDR3 region has 16 residues. The CDR3 region is CASNSDRATKDTEAFF. The CDR3 DNA follows: TGTGCCAGCAACTCGGACAGGGCAACTAAGGACACTGAAGCTTTCTTT.

This chain uses TRBV24-1 with TRBJ2-3, with 7 bases that match TRBD1. V trimming: 5 bases; J trimming: 0 bases; junction bases outside the gene matches: 4. The CDR3 is 15 residues long. Looked up from germline, CDR1 is KGHDR and CDR2 is SFDVKD. CDR3 bases: TGTGCCACCAGTGTTCCGGGACAGAGCACAGATACGCAGTATTTT. Its protein is CATSVPGQSTDTQYF.

V and J are TRBV27 and TRBJ2-7; D is tentatively TRBD1 or TRBD2 (5 bases each). The germline V and J ends were trimmed by 3 bases and 0 bases, with 18 bases remaining between them. The CDR3 length is 17 residues. CDR1 and CDR2 (germline): MNHEY, SMNVEV (reference sequence). CDR3 bases: TGTGCCAGCAGTTTGAGGTTCGGGACGGGCAGCTCCTACGAGCAGTACTTC. This encodes CASSLRFGTGSSYEQYF.

The CDR3 DNA reads as TGCAGCGTTGAAGAGGGAACACATCTTGGGTACGAGCAGTACTTC. Translation: CSVEEGTHLGYEQYF. This chain links TRBV29-1 with TRBJ2-7; D is unclear. Germline assignment: CDR1 SQVTM and CDR2 ANQGSEA. CDR3 size: 15 residues. The ends were cut back, 0 bases at V and 4 bases at J, with 16 bases in the middle.

The chain links TRBV5-6 to TRBJ2-5, with D possibly matching TRBD1 (5 bases). V was shortened by 3 bases and J by 0 bases, with 15 bases between the two germline ends. The CDR3 is 16 residues long. Germline CDR1 reads SGHDT; CDR2 reads YYEEEE. CDR3 DNA sequence: TGTGCCAGCAGCTCGACAGAATATTGGTACCAAGAGACCCAGTACTTC. Amino acid sequence: CASSSTEYWYQETQYF.

This chain links TRBV28 with TRBJ2-4; D call uncertain. Trimming cost V 4 bases and J 6 bases, with 19 bases left between them. This CDR3 region has 16 residues. Germline values: CDR1 MDHEN, CDR2 SYDVKM. The CDR3 is CASSSWIRVDGNIQYF. In DNA, the CDR3 is TGTGCCAGCAGTTCGTGGATCCGGGTCGATGGAAACATTCAGTACTTC.

The chain recombines TRBV5-1 with TRBJ2-1; D unresolved. This CDR3 has 16 amino acids. The V gene lost 0 bases and the J gene lost 9 bases, with 19 bases spanning the gap. Germline V lookup: CDR1 SGHRS, CDR2 YFSETQ. The chain's CDR3 is CASSLDGWADWIEQFF. As DNA, the CDR3 is TGCGCCAGCAGCTTGGATGGGTGGGCCGATTGGATTGAGCAGTTCTTC.

The chain carries TRBV29-1 and TRBJ2-3, with 10 bases aligning to TRBD2. This CDR3 contains 17 residues. CDR1 and CDR2 (germline): SQVTM, ANQGSEA. The V gene end was trimmed by 0 bases and the J gene end by 4 bases; junction bases not matched to a gene: 10. The CDR3 reads CSVEEEASGSLADTQYF. DNA of the CDR3: TGCAGCGTTGAAGAGGAGGCTAGCGGGAGTTTGGCAGATACGCAGTATTTT.

As to this clonotype: The junction does not match germline at one end; this may be a read error. The chain couples TRBV9 to TRBJ2-6, with 9 bases matching TRBD2. Germline V gives CDR1 SGDLS, CDR2 YYNGEE. The CDR3 contains 15 residues. CDR3 protein: CASSGSSSGANVLTF. CDR3 nucleotides: TGTGCCAGTAGCGGGAGTTCCTCTGGGGCCAACGTCCTGACTTTC. Using reference TRBV9 and TRBJ2-6 for the parts outside the CDR3, the full variable domain is DSGVTQTPKHLITATGQRVTLRCSPRSGDLSVYWYQQSLDQGLQFLIQYYNGEERAKGNILERFSAQQFPDLHSELNLSSLELGDSALYFCASSGSSSGANVLTFGAGSRLTVL.

The chain recombines TRBV2 with TRBJ2-1; 8 nucleotides agree with TRBD2. Germline V lookup: CDR1 SNHLY, CDR2 FYNNEI. CDR3 length: 16 residues. V lost 7 bases and J lost 9; bases outside the gene matches: 17. The CDR3 reads CASTPPNSGMGAEQFF. The CDR3 DNA sequence: TGTGCCAGCACTCCTCCTAATAGCGGGATGGGGGCTGAGCAGTTCTTC. Full variable domain (remainder filled in from reference TRBV2 and TRBJ2-1): EPEVTQTPSHQVTQMGQEVILRCVPISNHLYFYWYRQILGQKVEFLVSFYNNEISEKSEIFDDQFSVERPDGSNFTLKIRSTKLEDSAMYFCASTPPNSGMGAEQFFGPGTRLTVL.

The chain employs TRBV25-1 and TRBJ2-3; unclear D gene. The CDR3 is made up of 11 amino acids. The V gene's germline CDR1 is MGHDK and CDR2 SYGVNS. Trimming removed 6 bases from V and 6 bases from J, with 7 bases in between. In nucleotides, the CDR3 is TGTGCCAGCAGGGGTCCTGATACGCAGTATTTT. It yields the protein CASRGPDTQYF.

This sequence joins TRBV5-6 and TRBJ2-3; no clear D. This CDR3 comprises 17 residues. CDR1 and CDR2 from the germline V gene are SGHDT and YYEEEE. V shed 1 base and J shed 0 bases, with 15 bases lying between them. CDR3 sequence: CASSLLDQPSSTDTQYF. Here the CDR3 DNA reads TGTGCCAGCAGCTTGCTGGACCAACCCTCTAGCACAGATACGCAGTATTTT.

J is TRBJ1-2 and V is TRBV6-6; D not resolved. The germline V and J ends were trimmed by 6 bases and 0 bases, with 8 bases remaining between them. The CDR3 is made up of 13 amino acids. CDR1 and CDR2 from the germline V gene are MNHNY and SVGAGI (reference sequence). DNA for the CDR3: TGTGCCAGCAGACAGCAGTCTAACTATGGCTACACCTTC. It specifies CASRQQSNYGYTF.

The genes are TRBV30 and TRBJ1-3, with D possibly TRBD1 on 5 matching bases. The ends were cut back, 2 bases at V and 7 bases at J, with 12 bases in the middle. There are 13 residues in the CDR3. Germline V gene data show CDR1 as GTSNPN and CDR2 as SVGIG (reference sequence). The CDR3 DNA reads TGTGCCTGGAGTTCCGACAGTTCGAACACCATATATTTT. This sequence encodes CAWSSDSSNTIYF.

The CDR3 loop is CASSLGRSMGFEQYF. The CDR3 nucleotides are TGTGCCAGCAGCTTAGGCCGTTCGATGGGTTTCGAGCAGTACTTC. The V gene is TRBV7-2, the J gene TRBJ2-7, with unresolved D. CDR1 is SGHTA and CDR2 is FQGNSA in the germline V gene. Trimming cost V 1 base and J 6 bases, with 16 bases left between them. The CDR3 covers 15 residues. The complete variable domain, with remaining parts taken from reference TRBV7-2 and TRBJ2-7, reads GAGVSQSPSNKVTEKGKDVELRCDPISGHTALYWYRQSLGQGLEFLIYFQGNSAPDKSGLPSDRFSAERTGGSVSTLTIQRTQQEDSAVYLCASSLGRSMGFEQYFGPGTRLTVT.

V gene TRBV15 combines with J gene TRBJ2-5; D possibly uses TRBD1 or TRBD2 (5 bases each). CDR3 length: 16 amino acids. The V end was cut by 1 base, the J end by 1 base, with 13 bases between. The germline gives CDR1 LNHNV, CDR2 YYDKDF (reference sequence). CDR3 DNA: TGTGCCACCAGCAGAGGGGGCTGGGGGAGCCAAGAGACCCAGTACTTC. The encoded protein is CATSRGGWGSQETQYF.